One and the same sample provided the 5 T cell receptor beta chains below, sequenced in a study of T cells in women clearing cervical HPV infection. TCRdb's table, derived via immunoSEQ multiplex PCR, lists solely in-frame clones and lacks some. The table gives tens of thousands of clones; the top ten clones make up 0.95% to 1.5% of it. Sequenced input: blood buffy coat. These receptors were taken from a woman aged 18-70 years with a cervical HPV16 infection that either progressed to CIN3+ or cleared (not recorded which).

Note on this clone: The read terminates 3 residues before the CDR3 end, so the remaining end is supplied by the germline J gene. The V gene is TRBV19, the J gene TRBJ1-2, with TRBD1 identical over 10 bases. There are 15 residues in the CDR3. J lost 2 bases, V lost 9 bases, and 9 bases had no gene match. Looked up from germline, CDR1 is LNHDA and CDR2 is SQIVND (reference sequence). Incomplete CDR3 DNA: TGTGCCAGCGCGGCGGCGGGACAGGGGAACTATGGC. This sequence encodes CASAAAGQGNYG. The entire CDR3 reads CASAAAGQGNYGYTF.

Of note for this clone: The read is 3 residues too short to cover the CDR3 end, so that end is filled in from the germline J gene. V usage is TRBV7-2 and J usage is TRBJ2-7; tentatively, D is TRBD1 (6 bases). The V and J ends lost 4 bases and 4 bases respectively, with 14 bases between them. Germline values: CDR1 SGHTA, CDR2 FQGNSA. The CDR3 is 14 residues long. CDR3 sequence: CASSSLTGIYEQYF. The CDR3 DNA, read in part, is TGTGCCAGCAGCTCTTTAACAGGGATTTACGAG.

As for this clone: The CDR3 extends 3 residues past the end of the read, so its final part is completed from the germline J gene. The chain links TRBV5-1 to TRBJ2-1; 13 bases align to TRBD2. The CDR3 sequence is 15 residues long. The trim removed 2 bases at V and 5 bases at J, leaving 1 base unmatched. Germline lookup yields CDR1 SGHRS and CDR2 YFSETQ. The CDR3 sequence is CASSFTSGGDNEQFF. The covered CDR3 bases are TGCGCCAGCAGCTTCACTAGCGGGGGGGACAATGAG.

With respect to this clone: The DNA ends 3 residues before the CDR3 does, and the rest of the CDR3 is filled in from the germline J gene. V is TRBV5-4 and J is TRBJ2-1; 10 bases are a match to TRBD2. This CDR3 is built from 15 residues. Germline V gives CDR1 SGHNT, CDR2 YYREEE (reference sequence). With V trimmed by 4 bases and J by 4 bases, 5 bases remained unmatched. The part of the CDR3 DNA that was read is TGTGCCAGCAGCCTTGGACTAGCGGTTTACAATGAG. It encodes CASSLGLAVYNE. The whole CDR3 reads CASSLGLAVYNEQFF.

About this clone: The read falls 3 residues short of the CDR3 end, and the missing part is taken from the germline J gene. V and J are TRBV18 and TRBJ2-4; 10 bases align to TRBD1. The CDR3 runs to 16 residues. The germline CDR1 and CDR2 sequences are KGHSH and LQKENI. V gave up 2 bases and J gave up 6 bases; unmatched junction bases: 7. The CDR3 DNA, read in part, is TGTGCCAGCTCACCATTCGGGACAGGGGAGGGAAACATT. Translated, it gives CASSPFGTGEGNI. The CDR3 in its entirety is CASSPFGTGEGNIQYF.